A selection of T cell receptor beta chains follows, all from one sample in a study of cytomegalovirus exposure and HLA in healthy donors. Data came from immunoSEQ multiplex PCR; TCRdb stores just in-frame clones and leaves some out. The sample records about 180,000 clones, approximately 72% being singletons. Sequencing was done on a sample of PBMCs. These receptors all come from a human donor in good health. Each CDR3 is given with its conserved first and last residue. A D gene is named only where the DNA matches it firmly. Clone size is stated in some rows and not others, as once, few, many or a class when expanded.

>TRBD1|many|TRBV4-2|TRBJ2-7
CASSQSGTGSYEQYF
TGTGCCAGCAGCCAGTCCGGGACAGGGTCCTACGAGCAGTACTTC
>TRBD1|NA|TRBV30|TRBJ1-4
CAWRSGTAVEKLFF
TGTGCCTGGAGATCCGGGACAGCCGTTGAAAAACTGTTTTTT
>NA|NA|TRBV18|TRBJ1-5
CASSPPGQGSQHF
TGTGCCAGCTCACCACCGGGTCAGGGGTCCCAGCATTTT
>NA|few|TRBV5-6|TRBJ1-3
CASSLTYSGNTIYF
TGTGCCAGCAGCTTGACTTACTCTGGAAACACCATATATTTT
>NA|NA|TRBV9|TRBJ1-1
CASSVGGENTEAFF
TGTGCCAGCAGCGTAGGGGGGGAGAACACTGAAGCTTTCTTT
>TRBD2|few|TRBV6-5|TRBJ2-5
CASSSLAGGLQETQYF
TGTGCCAGCAGTTCCCTAGCGGGGGGGCTCCAAGAGACCCAGTACTTC
>NA|NA|TRBV5-4|TRBJ2-7
CASSLFRGGYEQYF
TGTGCCAGCAGCTTGTTTAGGGGGGGCTACGAGCAGTACTTC
>NA|NA|TRBV5-5|TRBJ1-5
CASSWGVGNQPQHF
TGTGCCAGCAGTTGGGGGGTGGGAAATCAGCCCCAGCATTTT
>TRBD2|NA|TRBV14|TRBJ2-1
CASSPLAGGILNEQFF
TGTGCCAGCAGCCCCCTAGCGGGGGGGATCTTAAATGAGCAGTTCTTC
>TRBD1|once|TRBV7-8|TRBJ2-7
CASRGQGLYEQYF
TGTGCCAGCAGGGGACAGGGTCTCTACGAGCAGTACTTC
>TRBD2|NA|TRBV13|TRBJ2-1
CASSPGGSSYNEQFF
TGTGCCAGCAGCCCGGGGGGGAGCTCCTACAATGAGCAGTTCTTC
>NA|NA|TRBV29-1|TRBJ1-1
CSVASTMNTEAFF
TGCAGCGTTGCCAGTACAATGAACACTGAAGCTTTCTTT
>NA|NA|TRBV19|TRBJ2-1
CASSSSTPDNEQFF
TGTGCCAGTAGTTCCTCGACACCGGACAATGAGCAGTTCTTC
>NA|once|TRBV6-1|TRBJ2-3
CASSDRDSSTDTQYF
TGTGCCAGCAGTGACCGGGACTCTAGCACAGATACGCAGTATTTT
>TRBD1|NA|TRBV5-4|TRBJ1-4
CASSPRQGGEKLFF
TGTGCCAGCAGCCCGAGACAGGGGGGTGAAAAACTGTTTTTT
>NA|NA|TRBV4-1|TRBJ1-1
CASSQDQGSGTEAFF
TGCGCCAGCAGCCAAGATCAGGGTAGCGGCACTGAAGCTTTCTTT
>NA|NA|TRBV14|TRBJ1-2
CASSHNGYYGYTF
TGTGCCAGCAGCCACAACGGGTACTATGGCTACACCTTC
>NA|NA|TRBV19|TRBJ2-5
CASSILGAGVQETQYF
TGTGCCAGTAGTATCCTCGGGGCAGGGGTGCAAGAGACCCAGTACTTC
>NA|NA|TRBV19|TRBJ1-5
CASRQRGSNQPQHF
TGTGCCAGTAGACAACGGGGGAGCAATCAGCCCCAGCATTTT
>TRBD1|NA|TRBV5-1|TRBJ1-6
CASSFRGVNDNSPLHF
TGCGCCAGCAGCTTCAGGGGGGTGAATGATAATTCACCCCTCCACTTT
>TRBD1|few|TRBV5-8|TRBJ2-1
CASSLRDRRAYNEQFF
TGTGCCAGCAGCTTAAGGGACAGGCGTGCCTACAATGAGCAGTTCTTC
>TRBD1|few|TRBV19|TRBJ1-6
CASSPRQGASPLHF
TGTGCCAGTAGTCCTCGACAGGGTGCGTCACCCCTCCACTTT
>NA|NA|TRBV21-1|TRBJ2-7
CASSKTGRGRTLGYEQYF
TGTGCCAGCAGCAAAACGGGCAGGGGGCGTACCCTGGGCTACGAGCAGTACTTC
>TRBD1|NA|TRBV12-5|TRBJ2-5
CASGLVIGTGGEETQYF
TGTGCTAGTGGTTTGGTAATTGGGACAGGGGGTGAAGAGACCCAGTACTTC
>TRBD1|NA|TRBV13|TRBJ2-7
CASSPYGTGAYEQYF
TGTGCCAGCAGTCCCTACGGGACAGGGGCCTACGAGCAGTACTTC
>TRBD2|NA|TRBV15|TRBJ2-7
CATSQGLTYLDEQYF
TGTGCCACCAGCCAGGGACTAACCTACCTCGACGAGCAGTACTTC
>TRBD1|NA|TRBV5-4|TRBJ2-7
CASSLETGPYEQYF
TGTGCCAGCAGCTTGGAGACAGGGCCCTACGAGCAGTACTTC
>NA|few|TRBV7-2|TRBJ1-5
CASSLESGFYSNQPQHF
TGTGCCAGCAGCTTAGAATCAGGTTTCTATAGCAATCAGCCCCAGCATTTT
>TRBD2|NA|TRBV19|TRBJ2-3
CASSFQRGPTDTQYF
TGTGCCAGTAGTTTTCAGCGGGGGCCCACAGATACGCAGTATTTT
>NA|NA|TRBV19|TRBJ1-1
CASRPQDSMNTEAFF
TGTGCCAGTAGGCCGCAGGACAGCATGAACACTGAAGCTTTCTTT
>NA|few|TRBV7-2|TRBJ2-1
CASSLTLRLWDEQFF
TGTGCCAGCAGCTTAACCCTCAGGCTTTGGGATGAGCAGTTCTTC
>TRBD2|NA|TRBV5-6|TRBJ2-1
CASSFKLAGGAYNEQFF
TGTGCCAGCAGCTTCAAGCTAGCGGGGGGTGCCTACAATGAGCAGTTCTTC
>NA|NA|TRBV4-3|TRBJ2-1
CASSHFQTGRNEQFF
TGCGCCAGCAGCCATTTCCAGACAGGGAGGAATGAGCAGTTCTTC
>NA|NA|TRBV2|TRBJ2-1
CASSEGPSAGIEDNEQFF
TGTGCCAGCAGTGAAGGACCTAGTGCAGGGATTGAGGACAATGAGCAGTTCTTC
>NA|NA|TRBV15|TRBJ2-3
CATSRDQGSTDTQYF
TGTGCCACCAGCAGAGATCAGGGAAGCACAGATACGCAGTATTTT
>TRBD1|NA|TRBV7-9|TRBJ1-1
CSSSSTGEGPMNTEAFF
TGTTCCAGCAGCTCGACAGGGGAAGGTCCTATGAACACTGAAGCTTTCTTT
>TRBD2|few|TRBV6-6|TRBJ2-1
CASSGLAGGYNNEQFF
TGTGCCAGCAGTGGACTAGCGGGGGGCTATAACAATGAGCAGTTCTTC
>NA|NA|TRBV6-1|TRBJ2-3
CASSEAPWAETDTQYF
TGTGCCAGCAGTGAAGCGCCGTGGGCAGAGACAGATACGCAGTATTTT
>TRBD2|NA|TRBV4-2|TRBJ2-2
CASSQDWSGGGGELFF
TGTGCCAGCAGCCAAGATTGGAGCGGGGGGGGCGGGGAGCTGTTTTTT